This T cell receptor (beta chain) was sequenced in a study of Graves' ophthalmopathy and Graves' hyperthyroidism. Amplification of TCR beta CDR3 regions used RNA transcripts. HTBI-primed first-round RT-PCR preceded second-round multiplex PCR. From the multiplex PCR reads, TCRdb called clonotypes with MiXCR, one entry per CDR3 protein. This repertoire shows around 1.1 million distinct CDR3 sequences, approximately 35% found once; its top ten account for around 10%. The material sequenced was peripheral blood or thyroid tissue (not recorded which). The source is an adult man with Graves' hyperthyroidism.

Here the CDR3 DNA reads TGCGCCAGCAGTGCTGACTCCAGGACCGAGTTCTCCTACGAGCAGTACTTC. Its translation: CASSADSRTEFSYEQYF. The V and J genes are TRBV10-2 and TRBJ2-7; D unclear. The CDR3 totals 17 residues. V shed 4 bases and J shed 0 bases, with 19 bases lying between them. Germline CDR1 reads WSHSY; CDR2 reads SAAADI.